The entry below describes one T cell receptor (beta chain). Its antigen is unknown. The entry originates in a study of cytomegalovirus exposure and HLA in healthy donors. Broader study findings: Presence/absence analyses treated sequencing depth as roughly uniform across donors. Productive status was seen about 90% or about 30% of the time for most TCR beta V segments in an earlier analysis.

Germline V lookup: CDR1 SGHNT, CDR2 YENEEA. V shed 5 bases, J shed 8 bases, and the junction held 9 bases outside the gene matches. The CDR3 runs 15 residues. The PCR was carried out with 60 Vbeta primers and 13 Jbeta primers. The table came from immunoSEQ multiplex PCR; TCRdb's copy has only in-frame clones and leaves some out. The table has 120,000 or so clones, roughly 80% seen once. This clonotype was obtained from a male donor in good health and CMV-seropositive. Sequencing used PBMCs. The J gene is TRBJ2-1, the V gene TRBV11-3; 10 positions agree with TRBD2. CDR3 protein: CASSLGLAGADEQFF. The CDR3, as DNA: TGTGCCAGCAGCCTAGGGCTAGCGGGAGCGGATGAGCAGTTCTTC.